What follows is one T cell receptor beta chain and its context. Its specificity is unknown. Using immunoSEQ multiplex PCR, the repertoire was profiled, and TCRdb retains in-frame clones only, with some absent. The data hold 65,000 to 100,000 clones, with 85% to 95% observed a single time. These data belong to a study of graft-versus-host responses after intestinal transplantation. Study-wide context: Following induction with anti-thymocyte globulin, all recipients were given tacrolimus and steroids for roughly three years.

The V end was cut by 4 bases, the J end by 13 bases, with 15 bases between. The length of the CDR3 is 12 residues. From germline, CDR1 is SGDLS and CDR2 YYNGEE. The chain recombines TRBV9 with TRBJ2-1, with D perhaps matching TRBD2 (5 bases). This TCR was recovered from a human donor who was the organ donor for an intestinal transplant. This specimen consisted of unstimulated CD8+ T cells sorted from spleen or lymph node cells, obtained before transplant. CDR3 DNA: TGTGCCAGCAGCCTTCAAGGCGGGTTACAGTTCTTC. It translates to CASSLQGGLQFF. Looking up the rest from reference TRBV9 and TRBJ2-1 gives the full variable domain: DSGVTQTPKHLITATGQRVTLRCSPRSGDLSVYWYQQSLDQGLQFLIQYYNGEERAKGNILERFSAQQFPDLHSELNLSSLELGDSALYFCASSLQGGLQFFGPGTRLTVL.